Listed below are T cell receptor beta chains from one sample, sequenced in a study of OX40 agonist ivuxolimab in advanced cancers. Sequencing used immunoSEQ multiplex PCR; TCRdb keeps in-frame clones, though not all of them. The data contain approximately 10,000 clones, approximately 80% of them seen just once; the ten biggest clones take up 8% to 10%. The input for sequencing was CD4+ or CD8+ T cells sorted from blood, taken in a trial of the OX40 agonist ivuxolimab. These receptors were obtained from an adult with an advanced solid tumor such as melanoma, head and neck, liver or kidney cancer. CDR3s include the opening cysteine and the closing phenylalanine or tryptophan. The D gene is left open where the match is weak.

v_call | d_call | cdr3_aa
TRBV19 | NA | CASSPNRENIDGYTF
TRBV13 | TRBD1 | CASSPQVSGTGGTYNEQFF
TRBV4-2 | NA | CASSLPGGGAYGYTF
TRBV29-1 | NA | CSVEPAMNTEAFF
TRBV13 | TRBD2 | CASSSLAGVEQYF
TRBV18 | TRBD1 | CASSLGQEPYEQYF
TRBV11-1 | NA | CASSWTGSDEKLFF
TRBV4-1 | NA | CASSQGPGPQETQYF
TRBV10-1 | TRBD1 | CASSDAGGPWNEQFF
TRBV6-9 | NA | CASSEPGYEQYF
TRBV6-1 | TRBD1 | CASSPRTGWDYGYTF
TRBV11-3 | NA | CASSLRTGNSPLHF
TRBV5-1 | NA | CASSYGSTYEQYF
TRBV27 | TRBD2 | CASSLLGGLETQYF
TRBV19 | TRBD1 | CASSIGAGGHSYEQYF
TRBV27 | TRBD1 | CASRPVGTAYEQYF
TRBV9 | TRBD1 | CASSGAGTGPLHF
TRBV13 | TRBD2 | CASKTWGGGYQETQYF
TRBV19 | TRBD1 | CASWTGSNQPQHF
TRBV6-5 | NA | CASSYGATNEKLFF
TRBV9 | NA | CASSVESDTQYF
TRBV5-6 | NA | CASSFPGIITDTQYF
TRBV4-1 | TRBD2 | CASSQRAQSGGEGEQYF
TRBV27 | TRBD1 | CASREGQAVYEQYF
TRBV30 | NA | CAWSFGNTEAFF
TRBV7-8 | TRBD2 | CASRGGGPYNEQFF
TRBV9 | TRBD1 | CASSVSRQGNTGELFF
TRBV6-1 | NA | CASSPGGYANEKLFF
TRBV6-6 | NA | CASSYSTGMGEQYF
TRBV2 | NA | CASSVGEYSNQPQHF